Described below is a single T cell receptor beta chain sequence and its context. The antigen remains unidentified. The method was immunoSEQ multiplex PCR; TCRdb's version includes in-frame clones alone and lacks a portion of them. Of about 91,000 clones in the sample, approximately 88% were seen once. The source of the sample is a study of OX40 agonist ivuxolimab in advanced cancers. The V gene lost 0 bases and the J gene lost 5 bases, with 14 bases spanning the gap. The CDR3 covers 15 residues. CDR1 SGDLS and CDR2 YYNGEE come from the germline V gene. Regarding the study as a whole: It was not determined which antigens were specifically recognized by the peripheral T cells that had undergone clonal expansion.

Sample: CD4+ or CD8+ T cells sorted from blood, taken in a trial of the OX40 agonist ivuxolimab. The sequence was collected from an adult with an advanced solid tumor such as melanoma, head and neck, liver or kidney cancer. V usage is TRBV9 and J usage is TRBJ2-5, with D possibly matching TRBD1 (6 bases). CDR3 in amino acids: CASSVGPGEGETQYF. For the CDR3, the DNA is TGTGCCAGCAGCGTAGGCCCAGGGGAAGGTGAGACCCAGTACTTC.